What follows are 19 T cell receptor beta chains derived from one specimen sequenced in a study of cytomegalovirus exposure and HLA in healthy donors (dated by TCRdb to 2016 to 2017). The library was built by means of the immunoSEQ multiplex PCR assay. For the multiplex PCR, a mixture combining 60 forward primers for TCR Vbeta segments and 13 reverse primers for TCR Jbeta segments was used. TCRdb mirrors the immuneACCESS table, restricted to in-frame sequences. Some clones are absent from its copies; in checked studies, under half trace to an unresolved V gene, and the reason for the others is unknown. The sample table records about 110,000 clones; about three quarters of these occur just once. The ten largest clones capture roughly 6% of the sample. Sequencing was carried out using PBMCs. These receptors originate from a woman in her fifties or sixties in good health and CMV-seropositive.

The chain recombines TRBV2 with TRBJ1-5, with 7 bases identical to TRBD1. The CDR3 length is 14 residues. With V trimmed by 7 bases and J by 2 bases, 5 bases remained unmatched. Germline assignment: CDR1 SNHLY and CDR2 FYNNEI. CDR3 sequence: CASTFTGGNQPQHF. CDR3 sequence (DNA): TGTGCCAGCACTTTTACAGGGGGCAATCAGCCCCAGCATTTT.

The chain links TRBV13 to TRBJ1-2; D ambiguous. This CDR3 region has 14 residues. Germline lookup yields CDR1 PRHDT and CDR2 FYEKMQ (reference sequence). V lost 0 bases and J 0 bases, leaving 5 bases between the germline ends. The CDR3 nucleotides are TGTGCCAGCAGCTTAGGGTCTTCTAACTATGGCTACACCTTC. This sequence encodes CASSLGSSNYGYTF.

The chain is built from TRBV5-4 and TRBJ2-5; D is undetermined. V was clipped by 1 base and J by 0 bases, with 13 bases between them. The CDR3 contains 16 residues. Germline CDR1 SGHNT, CDR2 YYREEE (reference sequence). CDR3 sequence reads: CASSLSGWQNQETQYF. CDR3 nucleotide sequence: TGTGCCAGCAGCTTGAGTGGTTGGCAGAACCAAGAGACCCAGTACTTC.

This rearrangement joins TRBV4-2 to TRBJ2-3; D unclear. The CDR3 runs to 16 residues. Per the germline V gene, CDR1 is LGHNA and CDR2 is YNFKEQ. V lost 0 bases, J lost 2 bases, and 12 bases lay in between. The CDR3 loop reads CASSQDLASYTDTQYF. The CDR3 nucleotides are TGTGCCAGCAGCCAAGATCTCGCGAGCTACACAGATACGCAGTATTTT.

Turning to this clone: A much larger clone lies one base from this, so it may be a read error. Distinct nucleotide sequences in the sample also encode this CDR3. This sequence joins TRBV6-5 and TRBJ2-7; 10 bases agree with TRBD1. The CDR3 runs to 14 residues. Trimming removed 6 bases from V and 0 bases from J; junction bases left unmatched: 2. Per the germline V gene, CDR1 is MNHEY and CDR2 is SVGAGI. The CDR3: CASRRTGGSYEQYF. CDR3 sequence (DNA): TGTGCCAGCAGAAGGACAGGGGGCTCCTACGAGCAGTACTTC.

The chain joins TRBV5-6 to TRBJ1-5, with 7 bases fitting TRBD1. Per the germline V gene, CDR1 is SGHDT and CDR2 is YYEEEE. Unmatched junction bases numbered 13, after V lost 7 bases and J lost 0 bases. CDR3 length equals 17 residues. The CDR3 DNA reads as TGTGCCAGCGGAATGCTAGGACAGGTCGATAGCAATCAGCCCCAGCATTTT. It is translated as CASGMLGQVDSNQPQHF. Complete variable domain (other parts from reference TRBV5-6 and TRBJ1-5): DAGVTQSPTHLIKTRGQQVTLRCSPKSGHDTVSWYQQALGQGPQFIFQYYEEEERQRGNFPDRFSGHQFPNYSSELNVNALLLGDSALYLCASGMLGQVDSNQPQHFGDGTRLSIL.

This chain connects TRBV7-2 to TRBJ1-1; TRBD1 aligns across 7 bases. V gave up 7 bases and J gave up 6 bases; unmatched junction bases: 17. The CDR3 contains 16 residues. The V gene's germline CDR1 is SGHTA and CDR2 FQGNSA. The CDR3 DNA reads as TGTGCCAGCACCCGACAGGGTTGGGGGCAAGGGTCTGAAGCTTTCTTT. This translates into CASTRQGWGQGSEAFF.

This clone is a singleton in its sample. The rearrangement uses TRBV5-4 and TRBJ2-2; 7 bases line up with TRBD2. The CDR3 is made up of 18 amino acids. V shed 3 bases and J 0 bases; nucleotides not matched to a gene: 11. Per germline, CDR1 SGHNT and CDR2 YYREEE (reference sequence). As DNA, the CDR3 is TGTGCCAGCAGCTCCGAAATAACTAGCGAAACGAACACCGGGGAGCTGTTTTTT. It specifies CASSSEITSETNTGELFF.

The J gene is TRBJ1-4, the V gene TRBV6-1; 8 bases fit TRBD1. The CDR3 length is 15 residues. With V trimmed by 6 bases and J by 7 bases, 10 bases remained unmatched. Germline V gene sequence: CDR1 MNHNS, CDR2 SASEGT. CDR3 DNA: TGTGCCAGCAGAGCTCAGGGGGCATTCGGTGAAAAACTGTTTTTT. Protein product: CASRAQGAFGEKLFF.

V usage is TRBV10-3 and J usage is TRBJ2-1; D is unresolved. Germline assignment: CDR1 ENHRY and CDR2 SYGVKD. Deletions cut 10 bases from V and 5 bases from J, with 21 bases between. The CDR3 has 15 residues. CDR3 nucleotide sequence: TGTGCCACCGCTAATCTGTCCCCACTTAACAATGAGCAGTTCTTC. Translation: CATANLSPLNNEQFF.

This sequence joins TRBV28 and TRBJ1-5, with D maybe TRBD1 (5 bases). The CDR3 consists of 14 residues. V lost 8 bases and J 6 bases, leaving 17 bases between the germline ends. Germline CDR1 is MDHEN and CDR2 is SYDVKM. CDR3 loop: CASYVGGGGQPQHF. CDR3 nucleotide sequence: TGTGCCAGCTATGTGGGGGGAGGAGGTCAGCCCCAGCATTTT.

The V and J genes are TRBV14 and TRBJ1-6; 7 bases are a match to TRBD1. Per the germline V gene, CDR1 is SGHDN and CDR2 is FVKESK. The V and J ends lost 2 bases and 0 bases, in that order; junction bases with no gene match: 7. The CDR3 runs 18 residues. This CDR3 reads CASSQKTGPSSYNSPLHF. Written as DNA, the CDR3 is TGTGCCAGCAGCCAAAAGACAGGGCCCAGCTCCTATAATTCACCCCTCCACTTT.

This chain joins TRBV11-2 and TRBJ2-7; D is undetermined. Between the trimmed V and J ends, which lost 5 bases and 7 bases, there was a span of 21 bases. The CDR3 loop spans 15 amino acids. Germline V gene data show CDR1 as SGHAT and CDR2 as FQNNGV. CDR3 in DNA: TGTGCCAGCAGCCCATCGATCAGGAAGGCTGGGGAGCAGTACTTC. Encoded protein: CASSPSIRKAGEQYF. Together with reference TRBV11-2 and TRBJ2-7, the CDR3 gives the full variable domain: EAGVAQSPRYKIIEKRQSVAFWCNPISGHATLYWYQQILGQGPKLLIQFQNNGVVDDSQLPKDRFSAERLKGVDSTLKIQPAKLEDSAVYLCASSPSIRKAGEQYFGPGTRLTVT.

A few counts support this clone. This chain's CDR3 is CATSRDHRVTGPNQPQHF. For the CDR3, the DNA is TGTGCCACCAGCAGAGATCATAGGGTGACAGGCCCCAATCAGCCCCAGCATTTT. This chain connects TRBV15 to TRBJ1-5, with a weak D call TRBD1 (6 bases). V lost 0 bases and J 3 bases, leaving 18 bases between the germline ends. CDR3 length: 18 residues. CDR1 and CDR2 (germline): LNHNV, YYDKDF (reference sequence).

The CDR3 region has the DNA TGTGCCAGCAGTAGGGACAGGGTAACCGAGCAGTACTTC. It yields the protein CASSRDRVTEQYF. The V call is TRBV28, the J call TRBJ2-7, with 9 bases that match TRBD1. After removal of 5 bases from V and 6 bases from J, the junction contained 5 bases not matched to a gene. Germline CDR1 MDHEN, CDR2 SYDVKM. The CDR3 sequence is 13 residues long.

The genes are TRBV28 and TRBJ2-1; 9 positions match TRBD2. Germline CDR1 is MDHEN and CDR2 is SYDVKM. This CDR3 comprises 15 residues. With 1 base clipped from V and 7 bases from J, the junction kept 5 bases outside the gene matches. CDR3 loop: CASSLFAGGVNEQFF. The CDR3 region has the DNA TGTGCCAGCAGTTTATTTGCGGGGGGGGTAAATGAGCAGTTCTTC. Full variable domain (missing parts from reference TRBV28 and TRBJ2-1): DVKVTQSSRYLVKRTGEKVFLECVQDMDHENMFWYRQDPGLGLRLIYFSYDVKMKEKGDIPEGYSVSREKKERFSLILESASTNQTSMYLCASSLFAGGVNEQFFGPGTRLTVL.

V gene TRBV5-1 combines with J gene TRBJ1-1, with unresolved D. The V end lost 0 bases, the J end lost 2 bases, and 8 bases lay between the germline ends. The CDR3 spans 14 residues. Germline CDR1 is SGHRS and CDR2 is YFSETQ. The CDR3 DNA sequence: TGCGCCAGCAGCTTGGCGGCGGCCAACACTGAAGCTTTCTTT. This gives the protein CASSLAAANTEAFF.

The V call is TRBV19, the J call TRBJ2-7, with 8 nucleotides matching TRBD2. The CDR3 totals 18 residues. V trimming: 5 bases; J trimming: 2 bases; junction bases outside the gene matches: 17. From germline, CDR1 is LNHDA and CDR2 SQIVND (reference sequence). DNA of the CDR3: TGTGCCAGTAGTCCGATAGGGCGGAGTAGCGGGGCTCCCTACGAGCAGTACTTC. Translated: CASSPIGRSSGAPYEQYF.

The genes are TRBV7-3 and TRBJ2-6; D is unclear. Germline assignment: CDR1 SGHTA and CDR2 FQGTGA. This CDR3 spans 15 amino acids. V was pared by 0 bases and J by 2 bases, with 5 bases between. The CDR3 nucleotides read TGTGCCAGCAGCTTAACCCCCACTGGGGCCAACGTCCTGACTTTC. As protein: CASSLTPTGANVLTF.